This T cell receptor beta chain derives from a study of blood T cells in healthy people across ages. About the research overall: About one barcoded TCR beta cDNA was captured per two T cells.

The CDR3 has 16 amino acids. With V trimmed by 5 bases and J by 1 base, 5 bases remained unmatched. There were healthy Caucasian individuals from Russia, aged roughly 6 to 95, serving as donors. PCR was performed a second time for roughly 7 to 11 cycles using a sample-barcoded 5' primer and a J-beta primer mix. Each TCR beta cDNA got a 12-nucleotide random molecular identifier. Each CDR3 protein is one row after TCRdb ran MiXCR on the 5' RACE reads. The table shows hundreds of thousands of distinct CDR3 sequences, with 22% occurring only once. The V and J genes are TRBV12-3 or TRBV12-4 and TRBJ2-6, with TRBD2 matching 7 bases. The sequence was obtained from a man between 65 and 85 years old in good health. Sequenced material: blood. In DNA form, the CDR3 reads TGTGCCAGCAGTCGGGACTACCTTTCTGGGGCCAACGTCCTGACTTTC. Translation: CASSRDYLSGANVLTF.